This T cell receptor (beta chain) was obtained from a study of blood T cell repertoires in COVID-19. The wider study: Acute and convalescent COVID-19 samples came from the United States, Italy and Spain.

Produced via immunoSEQ multiplex PCR; TCRdb's table is partial and in-frame only. The sample lists roughly 87,000 clones, approximately 82% occurring once. Concerning this clone itself: The junction departs from germline at one end; a sequencing error may be responsible.

There are 15 residues in the CDR3. Germline values: CDR1 LNHDA, CDR2 SQIVND (reference sequence). This receptor was taken from a woman between 65 and 79 years old with acute or convalescent COVID-19. This chain joins TRBV19 and TRBJ1-2; unclear D gene. The specimen was peripheral blood. The CDR3: CARSITHRTEYGYTF. The DNA of the CDR3 is TGTGCCCGTAGTATTACCCATCGTACCGAGTATGGCTACACCTTC.